This paragraph reports one TCR beta chain. Its antigen is as yet unknown. The data belong to a study of blood T cells in healthy people across ages. The CDR3 sequence is 14 residues long. CDR1 is GTSNPN and CDR2 is SVGIG in the germline V gene (reference sequence). Unmatched junction bases numbered 10, after V lost 2 bases and J lost 13 bases. For the second PCR, which ran for 7 to 11 cycles, a sample-barcoded 5' primer and a J-beta primer mix were used. TCRdb ran MiXCR on the 5' RACE reads and lists one entry per CDR3 protein. The sample lists 650,000 to 950,000 distinct CDR3 sequences, roughly 44% occurring once. General study points: Naive CD4+ cell counts and diversity both ran higher in long-lived than in aged donors.

The chain recombines TRBV30 with TRBJ2-4, with 11 bases aligning to TRBD1. The sample consisted of blood. The receptor comes from a man aged 60 to 69 in good health. CDR3 nucleotides: TGTGCCTGGAGTCGAACGGACAGGGGGCGTGAGCAGTACTTC. Translation: CAWSRTDRGREQYF.